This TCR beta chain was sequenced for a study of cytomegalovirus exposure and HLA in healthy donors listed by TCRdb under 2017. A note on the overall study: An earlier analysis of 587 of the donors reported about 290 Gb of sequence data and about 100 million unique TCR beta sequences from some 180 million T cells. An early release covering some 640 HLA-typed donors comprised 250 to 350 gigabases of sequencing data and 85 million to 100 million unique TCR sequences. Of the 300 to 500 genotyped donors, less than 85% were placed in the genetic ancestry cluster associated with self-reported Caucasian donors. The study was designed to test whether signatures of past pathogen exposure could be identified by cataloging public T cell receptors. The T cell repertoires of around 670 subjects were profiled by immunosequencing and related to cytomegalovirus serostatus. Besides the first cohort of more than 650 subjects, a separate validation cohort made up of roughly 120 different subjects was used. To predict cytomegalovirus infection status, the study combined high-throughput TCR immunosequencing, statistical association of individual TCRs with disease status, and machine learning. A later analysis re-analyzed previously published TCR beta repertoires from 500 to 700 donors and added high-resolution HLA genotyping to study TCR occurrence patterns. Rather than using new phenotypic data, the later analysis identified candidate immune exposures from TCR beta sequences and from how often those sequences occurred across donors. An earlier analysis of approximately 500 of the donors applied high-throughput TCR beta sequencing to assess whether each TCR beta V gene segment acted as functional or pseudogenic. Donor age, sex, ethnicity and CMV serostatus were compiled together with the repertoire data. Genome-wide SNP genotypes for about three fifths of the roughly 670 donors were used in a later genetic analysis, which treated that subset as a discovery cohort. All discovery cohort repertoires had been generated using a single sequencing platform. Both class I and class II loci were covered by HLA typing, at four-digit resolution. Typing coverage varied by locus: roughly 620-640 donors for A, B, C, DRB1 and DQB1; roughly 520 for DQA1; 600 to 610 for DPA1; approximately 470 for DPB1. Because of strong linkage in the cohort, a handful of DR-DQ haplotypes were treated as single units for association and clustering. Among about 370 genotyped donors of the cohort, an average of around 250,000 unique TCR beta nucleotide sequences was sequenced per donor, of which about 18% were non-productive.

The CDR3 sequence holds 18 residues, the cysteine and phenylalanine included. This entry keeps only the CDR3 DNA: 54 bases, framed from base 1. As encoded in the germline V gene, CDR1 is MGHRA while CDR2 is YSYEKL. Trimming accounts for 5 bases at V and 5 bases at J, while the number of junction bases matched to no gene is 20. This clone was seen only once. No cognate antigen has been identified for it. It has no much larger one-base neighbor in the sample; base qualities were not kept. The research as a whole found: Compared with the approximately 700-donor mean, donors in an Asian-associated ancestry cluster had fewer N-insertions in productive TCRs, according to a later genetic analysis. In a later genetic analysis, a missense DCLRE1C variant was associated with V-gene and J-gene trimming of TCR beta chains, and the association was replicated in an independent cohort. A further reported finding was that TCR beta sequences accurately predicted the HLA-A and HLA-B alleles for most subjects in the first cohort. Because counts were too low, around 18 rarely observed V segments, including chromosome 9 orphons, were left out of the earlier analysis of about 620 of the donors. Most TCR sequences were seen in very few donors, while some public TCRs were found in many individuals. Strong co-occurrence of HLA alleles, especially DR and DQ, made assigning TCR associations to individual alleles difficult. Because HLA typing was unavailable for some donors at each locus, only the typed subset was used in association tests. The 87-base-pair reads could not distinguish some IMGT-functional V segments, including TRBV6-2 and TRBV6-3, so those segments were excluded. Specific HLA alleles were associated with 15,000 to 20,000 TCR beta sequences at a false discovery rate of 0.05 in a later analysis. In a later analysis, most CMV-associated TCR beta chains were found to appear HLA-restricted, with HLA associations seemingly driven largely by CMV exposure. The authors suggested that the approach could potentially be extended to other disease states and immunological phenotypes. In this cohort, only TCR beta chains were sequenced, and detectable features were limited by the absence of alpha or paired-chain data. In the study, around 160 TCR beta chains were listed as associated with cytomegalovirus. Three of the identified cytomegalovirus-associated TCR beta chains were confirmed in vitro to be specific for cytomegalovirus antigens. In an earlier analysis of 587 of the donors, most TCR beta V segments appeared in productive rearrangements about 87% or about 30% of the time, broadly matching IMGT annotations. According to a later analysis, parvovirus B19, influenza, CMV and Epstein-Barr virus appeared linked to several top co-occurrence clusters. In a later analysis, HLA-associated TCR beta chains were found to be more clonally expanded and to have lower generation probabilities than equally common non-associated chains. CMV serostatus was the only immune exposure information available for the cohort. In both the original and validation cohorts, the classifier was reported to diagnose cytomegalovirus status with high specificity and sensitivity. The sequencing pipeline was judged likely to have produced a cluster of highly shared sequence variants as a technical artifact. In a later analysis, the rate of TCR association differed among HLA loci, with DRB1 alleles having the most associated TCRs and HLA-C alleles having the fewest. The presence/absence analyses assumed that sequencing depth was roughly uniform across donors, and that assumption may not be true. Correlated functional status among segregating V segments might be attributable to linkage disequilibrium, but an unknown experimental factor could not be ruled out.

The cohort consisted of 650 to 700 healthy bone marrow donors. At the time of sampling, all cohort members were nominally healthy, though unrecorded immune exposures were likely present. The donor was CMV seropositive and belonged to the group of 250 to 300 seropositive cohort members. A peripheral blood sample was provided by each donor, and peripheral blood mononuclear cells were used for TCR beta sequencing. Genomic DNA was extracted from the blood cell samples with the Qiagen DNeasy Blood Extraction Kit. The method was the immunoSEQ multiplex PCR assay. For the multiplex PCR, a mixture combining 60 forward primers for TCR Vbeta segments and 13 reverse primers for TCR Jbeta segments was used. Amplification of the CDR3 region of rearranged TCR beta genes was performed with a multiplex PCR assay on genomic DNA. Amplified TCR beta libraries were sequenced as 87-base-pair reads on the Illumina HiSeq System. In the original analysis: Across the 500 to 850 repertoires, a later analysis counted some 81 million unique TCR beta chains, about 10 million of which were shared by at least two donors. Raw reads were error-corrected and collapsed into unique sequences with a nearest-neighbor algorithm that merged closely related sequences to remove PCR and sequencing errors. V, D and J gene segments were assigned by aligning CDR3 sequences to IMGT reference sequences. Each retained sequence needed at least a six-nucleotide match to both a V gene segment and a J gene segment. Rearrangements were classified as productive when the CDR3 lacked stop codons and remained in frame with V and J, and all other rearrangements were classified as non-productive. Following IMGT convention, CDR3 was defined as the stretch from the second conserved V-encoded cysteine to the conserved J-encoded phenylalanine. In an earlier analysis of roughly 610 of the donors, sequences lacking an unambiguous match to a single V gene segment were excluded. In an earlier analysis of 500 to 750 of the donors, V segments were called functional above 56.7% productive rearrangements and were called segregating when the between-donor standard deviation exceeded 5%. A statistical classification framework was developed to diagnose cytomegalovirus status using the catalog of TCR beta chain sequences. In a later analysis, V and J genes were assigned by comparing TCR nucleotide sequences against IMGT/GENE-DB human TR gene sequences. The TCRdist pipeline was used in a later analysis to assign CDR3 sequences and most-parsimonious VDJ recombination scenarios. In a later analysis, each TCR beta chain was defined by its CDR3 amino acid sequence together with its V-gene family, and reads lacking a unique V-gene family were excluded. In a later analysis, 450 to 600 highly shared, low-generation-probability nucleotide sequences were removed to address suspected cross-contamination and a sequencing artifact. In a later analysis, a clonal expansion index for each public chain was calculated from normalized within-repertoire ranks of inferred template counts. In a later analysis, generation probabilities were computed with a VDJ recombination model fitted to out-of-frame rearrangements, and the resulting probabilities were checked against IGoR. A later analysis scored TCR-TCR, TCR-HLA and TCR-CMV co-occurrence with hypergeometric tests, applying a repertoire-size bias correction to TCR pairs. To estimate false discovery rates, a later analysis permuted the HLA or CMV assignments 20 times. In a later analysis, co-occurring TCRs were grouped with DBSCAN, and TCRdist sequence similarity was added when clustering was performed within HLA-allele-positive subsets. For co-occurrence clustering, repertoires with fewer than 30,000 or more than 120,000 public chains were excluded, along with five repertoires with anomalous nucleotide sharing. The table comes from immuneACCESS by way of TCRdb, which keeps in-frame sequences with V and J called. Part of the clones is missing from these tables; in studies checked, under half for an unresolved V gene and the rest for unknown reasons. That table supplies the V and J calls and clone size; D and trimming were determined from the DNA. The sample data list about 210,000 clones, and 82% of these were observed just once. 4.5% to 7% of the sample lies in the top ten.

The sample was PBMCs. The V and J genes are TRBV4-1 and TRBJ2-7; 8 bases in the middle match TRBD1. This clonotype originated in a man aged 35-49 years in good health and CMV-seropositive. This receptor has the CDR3 CASSEAAPPGQDFHEQYF. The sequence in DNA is TGCGCCAGCAGCGAAGCGGCCCCACCGGGACAGGATTTCCACGAGCAGTACTTC.